The 11 T cell receptor beta chains presented below share a single source sample, sequenced in a study of T cells in localized non-small cell lung cancer. Data came from immunoSEQ multiplex PCR; TCRdb stores just in-frame clones and leaves some out. The profile shows fewer than 45,000 clones, roughly 82% of them singletons. The source was peripheral blood, collected before any cancer treatment. The receptor set was obtained from a male donor aged 60 or older with stage III squamous cell lung carcinoma.

The J gene is TRBJ2-7, the V gene TRBV6-1, with TRBD1 identical over 8 bases. The CDR3 has 12 amino acids. Germline V gene sequence: CDR1 MNHNS, CDR2 SASEGT. Trimming at V came to 10 bases and at J to 0 bases, leaving 2 bases not matched to a gene. In DNA form, the CDR3 reads TGTGCCACTACAGGGGGCTCCTACGAGCAGTACTTC. Its translation: CATTGGSYEQYF.

The genes are TRBV5-4 and TRBJ2-5; either TRBD1 or TRBD2 may supply D (5 bases each). Per the germline V gene, CDR1 is SGHNT and CDR2 is YYREEE (reference sequence). V lost 4 bases, J lost 5 bases, and 24 bases lay in between. This CDR3 is built from 17 residues. Here the CDR3 reads CASSQGRTGTPGETQYF. CDR3 bases: TGTGCCAGCAGCCAAGGTCGAACCGGGACCCCCGGGGAGACCCAGTACTTC.

This clone was seen more than once but under ten times. The chain links TRBV6-1 to TRBJ1-1; 9 bases align to TRBD1. CDR1 is MNHNS and CDR2 is SASEGT in the germline V gene. The CDR3 totals 14 residues. V lost 2 bases, J lost 6 bases, and 4 bases stayed unmatched. This chain's CDR3 is CASSERTGESEAFF. Here the CDR3 DNA reads TGTGCCAGCAGTGAAAGGACAGGGGAGTCTGAAGCTTTCTTT.

The chain recombines TRBV4-2 with TRBJ2-5; weak D call: TRBD1 (6 bases). The V and J ends lost 0 bases and 5 bases respectively, with 10 bases between them. The CDR3 runs to 14 residues. The germline gives CDR1 LGHNA, CDR2 YNFKEQ. As DNA, the CDR3 is TGTGCCAGCAGCCAAGAGGTCAGGGGCGAGACCCAGTACTTC. Amino acids: CASSQEVRGETQYF.

The chain combines TRBV6-1 with TRBJ1-1, with D possibly TRBD1 on 6 matching bases. This CDR3 region has 14 residues. V dropped 3 bases and J dropped 2 bases, with 10 bases sitting between them. CDR1 is MNHNS and CDR2 is SASEGT in the germline V gene. The DNA for the CDR3 is TGTGCCAGCAGTGATCGCAGGGGCAACACTGAAGCTTTCTTT. It specifies CASSDRRGNTEAFF.

V usage is TRBV4-1 and J usage is TRBJ2-1; perhaps TRBD1 as D (6 bases). CDR3 length: 17 amino acids. The germline V gene has CDR1 MGHRA and CDR2 YSYEKL. Between the trimmed V and J ends, which lost 0 bases and 6 bases, there was a span of 18 bases. CDR3 sequence reads: CASSQDPTGPKGNEQFF. The CDR3 DNA reads as TGCGCCAGCAGCCAAGATCCCACAGGGCCTAAAGGCAATGAGCAGTTCTTC.

On this clone: An end of the junction does not agree with germline; a read error may underlie this. The chain has TRBV30 and TRBJ2-1, with 7 positions matching TRBD2. This CDR3 spans 13 amino acids. Germline values: CDR1 GTSNPN, CDR2 SVGIG (reference sequence). This CDR3 is CASSSGFYNEQFF. The CDR3 region has the DNA TGTGCCTCGAGTAGCGGGTTCTACAATGAGCAGTTCTTC.

Notes on this clone: The sample carries other DNA sequences with the same CDR3. J is TRBJ1-1 and V is TRBV15; D might be TRBD1 (6 bases). V gave up 0 bases and J gave up 8 bases, with 16 bases separating them. The germline CDR1 and CDR2 sequences are LNHNV and YYDKDF (reference sequence). The CDR3 length is 15 residues. The CDR3 protein is CATSRERQGWTEAFF. The CDR3 DNA follows: TGTGCCACCAGCAGAGAACGGCAGGGGTGGACCGAAGCTTTCTTT.

CDR3 bases: TGTGCCAGTAGTGTGGGGCGGAATCCCCAAAACCAGCCCCAGCATTTT. Amino acids: CASSVGRNPQNQPQHF. This chain links TRBV19 with TRBJ1-5; tentatively, D is TRBD1 (5 bases). The germline V gene has CDR1 LNHDA and CDR2 SQIVND (reference sequence). Trimming removed 5 bases at V and 7 bases at J, with 21 bases between. The CDR3 has 16 amino acids.

The chain has TRBV2 and TRBJ2-5, with 11 bases that match TRBD2. V lost 6 bases, J lost 2 bases, and 5 bases stayed unmatched. Germline loops: CDR1 SNHLY, CDR2 FYNNEI. The CDR3 length is 15 residues. CDR3 region: CASRGLAALQETQYF. The CDR3 DNA sequence: TGTGCCAGCAGGGGACTAGCGGCCTTACAAGAGACCCAGTACTTC.

V and J are TRBV6-1 and TRBJ1-1; D gene unclear. This CDR3 spans 12 amino acids. V lost 6 bases and J lost 0, with 5 bases in between. Germline V gene sequence: CDR1 MNHNS, CDR2 SASEGT. Here the CDR3 DNA reads TGTGCCAGCAGCCGTATGAACACTGAAGCTTTCTTT. Amino acids: CASSRMNTEAFF.